The source of this TCR beta chain is a study of Graves' ophthalmopathy and Graves' hyperthyroidism. TCR beta CDR3 amplification used RNA transcripts. RT-PCR in the first round used HTBI primers; a second-round multiplex PCR followed. TCRdb called the multiplex PCR reads again in MiXCR, with one record for every CDR3 protein. The sample records about 390,000 distinct CDR3 sequences, 15% being singletons. The authors defined stable hyperthyroidism as no ophthalmopathy within 18 months of follow-up. Only newly diagnosed hyperthyroidism patients aged 18 to 65, with under 2 months' duration, were enrolled. The CDR3 is 14 amino acids. The germline V gene has CDR1 SGHRS and CDR2 YFSETQ. The trim removed 3 bases at V and 2 bases at J, leaving 4 bases unmatched. This clonotype showed up many times.

V is TRBV5-1 and J is TRBJ2-5, with 7 bases that match TRBD1. This clonotype was sampled from a woman under 30 with stable Graves' hyperthyroidism. Sequencing input: peripheral blood. The CDR3 coding sequence is TGCGCCAGCAGCTCAGGGGGACAGCAAGAGACCCAGTACTTC. This translates into CASSSGGQQETQYF.